The next 24 T cell receptor beta chains were all read from a single sample in a study of blood T cell repertoires in COVID-19. Profiling relied on immunoSEQ multiplex PCR, and the TCRdb table lists in-frame clones only, not all of them. The data contain roughly 400,000 clones, 70% to 90% of them singletons. The sequenced sample consisted of PBMCs or T cells enriched from blood (not recorded which). These receptor sequences come from a woman younger than 30 who had been exposed to COVID-19.

The rearrangement uses TRBV4-3 and TRBJ1-2; unclear D gene. Germline V lookup: CDR1 LGHNA, CDR2 YSLEER. The CDR3 runs 16 residues. Trimming left V 0 bases short and J 8 bases short, with 19 bases between. The CDR3, as DNA: TGCGCCAGCAGCCAAGAATTACGGGTACGGCTAGAGGGCTACACCTTC. This codes for CASSQELRVRLEGYTF.

V and J are TRBV6-5 and TRBJ2-3, with 10 positions matching TRBD2. CDR3 length: 15 amino acids. Unmatched junction bases numbered 1, after V lost 2 bases and J lost 2 bases. Looked up from germline, CDR1 is MNHEY and CDR2 is SVGAGI. The CDR3 here is CASSYLAGATDTQYF. CDR3 nucleotides: TGTGCCAGCAGTTACCTAGCGGGGGCCACAGATACGCAGTATTTT.

V and J are TRBV7-2 and TRBJ1-2, with D possibly being TRBD1 (6 bases). Per germline, CDR1 SGHTA and CDR2 FQGNSA. This CDR3 has 13 amino acids. The germline V and J ends were trimmed by 4 bases and 5 bases, with 11 bases remaining between them. Here the CDR3 reads CASSSGTTYGYTF. DNA of the CDR3: TGTGCCAGCAGCTCCGGGACAACTTATGGCTACACCTTC.

This chain connects TRBV7-9 to TRBJ1-4; D call uncertain. The CDR3 runs 14 residues. Trimming removed 5 bases from V and 5 bases from J, with 12 bases in between. The germline V gene has CDR1 SEHNR and CDR2 FQNEAQ (reference sequence). DNA for the CDR3: TGTGCCAGCAGCCAAGCCGGGAGGAATGAAAAACTGTTTTTT. Its translation: CASSQAGRNEKLFF.

This chain connects TRBV9 to TRBJ1-2; D is undetermined. Trimming removed 3 bases at V and 4 bases at J, with 7 bases between. The CDR3 extends over 12 amino acids. Germline CDR1 is SGDLS and CDR2 is YYNGEE. The CDR3 nucleotides read TGTGCCAGCAGCGCGACTGGCTATGGCTACACCTTC. It translates to CASSATGYGYTF.

The chain couples TRBV7-2 to TRBJ2-7; 10 bases are a match to TRBD2. Per the germline V gene, CDR1 is SGHTA and CDR2 is FQGNSA. The CDR3 runs to 16 residues. V lost 5 bases to trimming and J lost 3 bases; unmatched junction nucleotides: 10. The CDR3 region has the DNA TGTGCCAGCAGCGATATTCTAGCGGGAGTTGGCTACGAGCAGTACTTC. It translates to CASSDILAGVGYEQYF.

The chain is built from TRBV7-2 and TRBJ2-1; 7 positions match TRBD2. Germline V CDR1 and CDR2: SGHTA, FQGNSA. V gave up 8 bases and J gave up 6 bases; unmatched junction bases: 13. The CDR3 sequence is 15 residues long. CDR3: CASPRGGSGLNEQFF. DNA for the CDR3: TGTGCCAGCCCCAGAGGCGGGAGCGGGCTCAATGAGCAGTTCTTC.

In its sample, this clone was seen a few times. The chain employs TRBV30 and TRBJ1-3, with 9 bases aligning to TRBD1. This CDR3 is 15 amino acids long. The germline CDR1 and CDR2 sequences are GTSNPN and SVGIG (reference sequence). Trimming at V came to 3 bases and at J to 4 bases, leaving 7 bases not matched to a gene. CDR3 nucleotide sequence: TGTGCCTGGAGGAGAGGGACAGGGAAGGGAAACACCATATATTTT. Translated, it gives CAWRRGTGKGNTIYF.

The chain carries TRBV5-1 and TRBJ1-4; D unclear. The CDR3 loop spans 16 amino acids. Trimming left V 3 bases short and J 0 bases short, with 12 bases between. CDR1 is SGHRS and CDR2 is YFSETQ in the germline V gene. The CDR3 nucleotides read TGCGCCAGCAGCTCAGAGGGAGCTGCAACTAATGAAAAACTGTTTTTT. Translated: CASSSEGAATNEKLFF.

This clone occurred once. The chain has TRBV7-2 and TRBJ1-5; D is ambiguous. The CDR3 runs 15 residues. Trimming pared 1 base from V and 6 bases from J, leaving 13 bases between. The germline CDR1 and CDR2 sequences are SGHTA and FQGNSA. The CDR3, as DNA: TGTGCCAGCAGCTTAGAATTCCAGGTGGGTCAGCCCCAGCATTTT. Translating it yields CASSLEFQVGQPQHF.

The chain employs TRBV3-1 (or the pseudogene TRBV3-2) and TRBJ2-7, with 10 bases that match TRBD2. Germline V lookup: CDR1 LGHDT, CDR2 YNNKEL (reference sequence). The CDR3 length is 18 residues. Losses at the gene ends were 0 bases for V and 1 base for J; bases not matched to a gene: 9. CDR3 residues: CASSQEWLAGERSYEQYF. The CDR3 DNA is TGTGCCAGCAGCCAAGAGTGGCTAGCGGGGGAACGGTCCTACGAGCAGTACTTC.

The genes are TRBV28 and TRBJ2-7; 11 bases are shared with TRBD2. In germline, CDR1 is MDHEN, CDR2 SYDVKM. The junction had 1 base not matched to a gene; V was cut back by 6 bases and J by 0 bases. The length of the CDR3 is 14 residues. In DNA, the CDR3 is TGTGCCAGCAGGACTAGCGGGAACTCCTACGAGCAGTACTTC. It specifies CASRTSGNSYEQYF.

The chain combines TRBV16 with TRBJ2-3; D not certain. Trimming took 6 bases from V and 0 from J, leaving 7 bases between them. The germline V gene has CDR1 KGHSY and CDR2 FQNENV. The CDR3 is 13 amino acids. CDR3 residues: CASRQLSTDTQYF. CDR3 DNA sequence: TGTGCCAGCAGACAGCTTAGCACAGATACGCAGTATTTT.

Worth noting for this clone: Distinct nucleotide sequences in the sample also encode this CDR3. The gene calls are TRBV19 and TRBJ1-5; 7 bases map to TRBD1. Germline V gene data show CDR1 as LNHDA and CDR2 as SQIVND (reference sequence). With V trimmed by 4 bases and J by 4 bases, 1 base remained unmatched. The CDR3 sequence is 13 residues long. The CDR3 is CASSTGGNQPQHF. In DNA, the CDR3 is TGTGCCAGTAGTACAGGGGGGAATCAGCCCCAGCATTTT.

The rearrangement joins TRBV4-2 to TRBJ1-1; 8 bases fit TRBD1. Germline CDR1 is LGHNA and CDR2 is YNFKEQ. J was trimmed by 4 bases and V by 4 bases; bases with no gene match: 8. The CDR3 runs 15 residues. The CDR3 sequence is CASSLLGQGATEAFF. DNA of the CDR3: TGTGCCAGCAGCCTCCTAGGACAGGGAGCCACTGAAGCTTTCTTT.

Only one count was recorded for this clone. This chain connects TRBV28 to TRBJ2-3; TRBD1 aligns across 8 bases. Germline CDR1 reads MDHEN; CDR2 reads SYDVKM. Trimming removed 8 bases from V and 3 bases from J; junction bases left unmatched: 1. This CDR3 has 12 residues. The CDR3 DNA is TGTGCCAGCCGGACAGGGACAGATACGCAGTATTTT. Protein: CASRTGTDTQYF.

A single count supports this clone. The rearrangement links TRBV5-8 to TRBJ2-7, with D maybe TRBD1 (5 bases). Trimming pared 7 bases from V and 3 bases from J, leaving 20 bases between. CDR3 length: 15 residues. Germline V gives CDR1 SGHTS, CDR2 YDEGEE. This chain's CDR3 is CASDSNKGRVYEQYF. CDR3 sequence (DNA): TGTGCCAGCGACTCTAACAAAGGCAGGGTCTACGAGCAGTACTTC.

This clone has more than one count but fewer than ten. The chain carries TRBV12-3 or TRBV12-4 and TRBJ2-2; D is ambiguous. The CDR3 has 13 amino acids. Trimming pared 5 bases from V and 4 bases from J, leaving 8 bases between. CDR3 DNA: TGTGCCAGCAGTCTACGGGTCACCGGGGAGCTGTTTTTT. It specifies CASSLRVTGELFF.

As DNA, the CDR3 is TGTGCCAGCAGCTTGGACAGGGGTGCCTACGAGCAGTACTTC. It encodes CASSLDRGAYEQYF. The chain carries TRBV7-3 and TRBJ2-7, with 9 bases fitting TRBD1. Germline V CDR1 and CDR2: SGHTA, FQGTGA. The length of the CDR3 is 14 residues. Unmatched junction bases numbered 2, after V lost 3 bases and J lost 2 bases.

The chain combines TRBV6-1 with TRBJ2-7; 12 positions agree with TRBD2. The CDR3 totals 15 residues. V lost 1 base, J lost 8 bases, and 6 bases stayed unmatched. Germline V gene sequence: CDR1 MNHNS, CDR2 SASEGT. The CDR3 region is CASSEVRLAGEKQYF. DNA for the CDR3: TGTGCCAGCAGTGAAGTCCGACTAGCGGGGGAGAAGCAGTACTTC.

This clone was counted once. The CDR3 protein is CASSQAGVGGYTF. The CDR3 DNA reads as TGCGCCAGCAGCCAGGCAGGGGTAGGTGGCTACACCTTC. The chain carries TRBV4-3 and TRBJ1-2; possibly TRBD1 for D (6 bases). The V end lost 3 bases, the J end lost 7 bases, and 12 bases lay between the germline ends. The germline gives CDR1 LGHNA, CDR2 YSLEER. The CDR3 length is 13 residues.

DNA for the CDR3: TGCGCCAGCAGCCTTTCCACGATCCGGGGGAATGAGCAGTTCTTC. Its translation: CASSLSTIRGNEQFF. The chain links TRBV5-1 to TRBJ2-1, with D possibly being TRBD2 (6 bases). This CDR3 region has 15 residues. Germline V gene data show CDR1 as SGHRS and CDR2 as YFSETQ. V lost 4 bases, J lost 7 bases, and 18 bases lay in between.

This rearrangement joins TRBV27 to TRBJ2-3, with D tentatively TRBD2 (7 bases). Germline V gene sequence: CDR1 MNHEY, CDR2 SMNVEV (reference sequence). The CDR3 sequence is 16 residues long. Trimming removed 5 bases at V and 0 bases at J, with 15 bases between. The DNA of the CDR3 is TGTGCCAGCAGTCCCAGGCGGGGGCAAAGCACAGATACGCAGTATTTT. Translation gives CASSPRRGQSTDTQYF.

The chain uses TRBV4-1 and TRBJ1-2, with 8 bases aligning to TRBD1. The J segment lost 6 bases and the V segment lost 3 bases, leaving 9 bases of the junction unmatched. The CDR3 runs 15 residues. Germline assignment: CDR1 MGHRA and CDR2 YSYEKL. This CDR3 reads CASSHVTGDRDGYTF. The CDR3 nucleotides read TGCGCCAGCAGCCACGTGACAGGGGATCGGGATGGCTACACCTTC.